This entry describes one T cell receptor (beta chain). Authors' methods: Quantification of nucleated cells was approximated via reference gene primer amplification. Clones were sequenced by immunoSEQ multiplex PCR, and TCRdb holds only the in-frame ones, with some missing. V, J and clone size are those of that table, while D and trimming were read from the DNA. This table has around 20,000 clones, around nine tenths appearing once. The data were taken from a study of blood T cell repertoires in COVID-19. Study overall: Collection of acute and convalescent COVID-19 samples took place in the United States, Italy and Spain. Nucleic acid was either cDNA or gDNA, and it came from T cells, B-cell-depleted T cells, or PBMCs.

The V gene lost 4 bases and the J gene lost 8 bases, with 20 bases spanning the gap. CDR3 length: 15 amino acids. Per the germline V gene, CDR1 is LGHNA and CDR2 is YNFKEQ. Sequenced material: peripheral blood. V usage is TRBV4-2 and J usage is TRBJ1-1; D uncertain. This TCR was sampled from a woman aged 55-70 years with active COVID-19. The CDR3 spells CASSPMVDTAIEAFF. CDR3 sequence (DNA): TGTGCCAGCAGCCCAATGGTAGACACCGCGATAGAAGCTTTCTTT.